This T cell receptor beta chain derives from a study of OX40 agonist ivuxolimab in advanced cancers. About the study: Ivuxolimab was administered intravenously to patients at 0.01 to 10 mg/kg every 2 weeks. Eligibility admitted prior anti-PD-1, anti-PD-L1 or anti-CTLA-4 therapy; 35% to 40% had some. Study-level results: With doses of 0.1 to 3.0 mg/kg, CD4+ and CD8+ blood T cells had undergone clonal expansion by week 6.

As regards this clone: Its antigen is still unknown.

Libraries were prepared by immunoSEQ multiplex PCR; TCRdb keeps only in-frame clonotypes and omits some of them. The sample consists of 45,000 to 55,000 clones, approximately 84% of them appearing once. The CDR3 loop spans 16 amino acids. In germline, CDR1 is LGHNA, CDR2 YNFKEQ. Trimming at V came to 1 base and at J to 1 base, leaving 3 bases not matched to a gene. V and J are TRBV4-2 and TRBJ2-3, with 9 bases fitting TRBD2. Sequences were derived from CD4+ or CD8+ T cells sorted from blood, sampled in a trial of the OX40 agonist ivuxolimab. The receptor's source is an adult with an advanced solid tumor such as melanoma, head and neck, liver or kidney cancer. The CDR3 spells CASSQVSGRRTDTQYF. The DNA for the CDR3 is TGTGCCAGCAGCCAAGTAAGCGGGAGGCGCACAGATACGCAGTATTTT.